The 31 T cell receptor beta chains reported below all come from one sample, sequenced in a study of CD8 T cells in Susac syndrome. About 0.5 to 1 ug RNA was reverse transcribed with random hexamers. TCRdb re-called the immunoSEQ multiplex PCR reads with MiXCR, one entry per CDR3 protein. The profile covers approximately 230,000 distinct CDR3 sequences, with 93% appearing a single time and roughly 0.072% taken by the ten largest. The sequenced sample was CD4+ T cells from PBMCs. These receptor sequences come from a human donor with multiple sclerosis.

The CDR3 DNA sequence: TGTGCCAGCTCACCCAGGACAGATGAGACCCAGTACTTC. Translation gives CASSPRTDETQYF. The chain links TRBV18 to TRBJ2-5; D is possibly TRBD1 (6 bases). CDR1 and CDR2 (germline): KGHSH, LQKENI. The CDR3 loop spans 13 amino acids. Trimming shortened V by 3 bases and J by 5 bases, and 10 bases separated the two germline ends.

J is TRBJ2-1 and V is TRBV7-9; the D gene is possibly TRBD2 (5 bases). The CDR3 runs 16 residues. Germline CDR1 SEHNR, CDR2 FQNEAQ (reference sequence). V was trimmed by 3 bases and J by 0 bases, leaving 12 bases between them. In nucleotides, the CDR3 is TGTGCCAGCAGCTTGGATAGGACTGGCTCCTACAATGAGCAGTTCTTC. As protein: CASSLDRTGSYNEQFF.

This clonotype was seen only once. This rearrangement joins TRBV12-3 or TRBV12-4 to TRBJ1-2, with 7 bases fitting TRBD1. Losses at the gene ends were 5 bases for V and 7 bases for J; bases not matched to a gene: 1. The CDR3 is made up of 11 amino acids. CDR3 sequence: CASSTGVGYTF. The CDR3, as DNA: TGTGCCAGCAGTACAGGGGTTGGCTACACCTTC.

This rearrangement joins TRBV7-3 to TRBJ1-1; maybe TRBD1 (5 bases). The germline V gene encodes CDR1 SGHTA and CDR2 FQGTGA. This CDR3 comprises 13 residues. V was trimmed by 3 bases and J by 4 bases, leaving 9 bases between them. The CDR3 region is CASSFGGTTEAFF. The CDR3 DNA follows: TGTGCCAGCAGCTTTGGGGGTACCACTGAAGCTTTCTTT.

This clonotype was seen a single time. The V gene is TRBV12-2, the J gene TRBJ2-7; the D call TRBD2 from the table was never checked on the DNA. TRBV12-2 represents a pseudogene. This CDR3 region has 12 residues. This chain's CDR3 is CASRLGGNEQYV. CDR3 sequence (DNA): TGTGCAAGTCGCTTAGGCGGGAACGAGCAGTACGTC.

This chain links TRBV29-1 with TRBJ1-1; the match to TRBD1 covers 8 bases. The CDR3 sequence is 13 residues long. V lost 8 bases to trimming and J lost 1 base; unmatched junction nucleotides: 6. Germline CDR1 and CDR2: SQVTM and ANQGSEA. Here the CDR3 DNA reads TGCAGCCTTGGGACAGGAGGGAACACTGAAGCTTTCTTT. It translates to CSLGTGGNTEAFF.

The sample holds one count of this clonotype. The chain has TRBV2 and TRBJ1-2; possibly TRBD1 for D (6 bases). CDR3 size: 14 residues. Germline lookup yields CDR1 SNHLY and CDR2 FYNNEI. The V gene lost 10 bases and the J gene lost 2 bases, with 17 bases spanning the gap. The CDR3 loop is CATRETGLNYGYTF. The CDR3 nucleotides read TGTGCCACCAGGGAGACAGGTTTAAACTATGGCTACACCTTC. Complete variable domain (other parts from reference TRBV2 and TRBJ1-2): EPEVTQTPSHQVTQMGQEVILRCVPISNHLYFYWYRQILGQKVEFLVSFYNNEISEKSEIFDDQFSVERPDGSNFTLKIRSTKLEDSAMYFCATRETGLNYGYTFGSGTRLTVV.

J is TRBJ2-7 and V is TRBV23-1, with 7 bases aligning to TRBD1. TRBV23-1 is classed as an ORF, of uncertain function. After removal of 6 bases from V and 3 bases from J, the junction contained 8 bases not matched to a gene. The CDR3 consists of 14 residues. Here the CDR3 DNA reads TGCGCCAGCAGCGAGGGGACAGAAAACTACGAGCAGTACGTC. Amino acid sequence: CASSEGTENYEQYV.

V is TRBV28 and J is TRBJ2-7, with TRBD1 identical over 7 bases. CDR3 length equals 13 residues. V trimming: 5 bases; J trimming: 4 bases; junction bases outside the gene matches: 5. The V gene's germline CDR1 is MDHEN and CDR2 SYDVKM. CDR3 nucleotide sequence: TGTGCCAGCAGTAGGGACAGCAAGTACGAGCAGTACTTC. It yields the protein CASSRDSKYEQYF.

V usage is TRBV13 and J usage is TRBJ1-2; no clear D. Germline-derived CDR1 and CDR2 are PRHDT and FYEKMQ (reference sequence). This CDR3 contains 15 residues. Trimming left V 0 bases short and J 1 base short, with 9 bases between. The CDR3 nucleotides read TGTGCCAGCAGCTTAGGCGTCGGGAATAACTATGGCTACACCTTC. Protein: CASSLGVGNNYGYTF.

The CDR3 loop reads CSVDKGNTGELFF. The CDR3 DNA sequence: TGCAGCGTTGACAAAGGGAACACCGGGGAGCTGTTTTTT. J is TRBJ2-2 and V is TRBV29-1; D gene ambiguous. CDR1 is SQVTM, CDR2 ANQGSEA, per germline. The ends were cut back, 3 bases at V and 1 base at J, with 6 bases in the middle. This CDR3 contains 13 residues.

This clonotype occurred once. The genes are TRBV15 and TRBJ1-1, with D uncertain. The V and J ends lost 0 bases and 5 bases respectively, with 10 bases between them. Germline V lookup: CDR1 LNHNV, CDR2 YYDKDF (reference sequence). This CDR3 has 14 amino acids. The CDR3 coding sequence is TGTGCCACCAGCAGAGATCCGGCGTATACTGAAGCTTTCTTT. It yields the protein CATSRDPAYTEAFF.

This chain connects TRBV12-3 or TRBV12-4 to TRBJ2-2, with no clear D. The V end lost 5 bases, the J end lost 2 bases, and 9 bases lay between the germline ends. The CDR3 runs 14 residues. In DNA form, the CDR3 reads TGTGCCAGCAGTGCAACTCCAAACACCGGGGAGCTGTTTTTT. Residues: CASSATPNTGELFF.

In this sample, this clonotype turned up once. The chain joins TRBV5-1 to TRBJ2-3; TRBD2 agrees at 7 bases. This CDR3 has 16 residues. Germline loops: CDR1 SGHRS, CDR2 YFSETQ. Trimming at V came to 0 bases and at J to 1 base, leaving 5 bases not matched to a gene. CDR3 nucleotides: TGCGCCAGCAGCTTGGAAAGGGCGGGGGGCACAGATACGCAGTATTTT. Amino acids: CASSLERAGGTDTQYF.

V is TRBV6-1 and J is TRBJ2-1; perhaps TRBD2 as D (5 bases). V lost 7 bases and J 4 bases, leaving 11 bases between the germline ends. The CDR3 is 13 amino acids. In germline, CDR1 is MNHNS, CDR2 SASEGT. The CDR3 is CASTASQYNEQFF. DNA of the CDR3: TGTGCCAGCACGGCTAGCCAATACAATGAGCAGTTCTTC.

CDR3 DNA sequence: TGCGCCAGCAGCTCGGCGTGGGAGGGCGGCTACACCTTC. Its protein product is CASSSAWEGGYTF. V usage is TRBV5-1 and J usage is TRBJ1-2, with unresolved D. The CDR3 length is 13 residues. Germline V lookup: CDR1 SGHRS, CDR2 YFSETQ. Trimming took 3 bases from V and 8 from J, leaving 14 bases between them.

This chain joins TRBV20-1 and TRBJ2-1; 8 bases match TRBD2. Germline trimming cut 0 bases from V and 5 bases from J; bases unmatched to any gene: 9. CDR3 size: 16 residues. The germline gives CDR1 DFQATT, CDR2 SNEGSKA (reference sequence). This chain's CDR3 is CSARDFSSGANNEQFF. The CDR3 DNA follows: TGCAGTGCTAGAGATTTTAGTAGCGGGGCGAACAATGAGCAGTTCTTC.

V and J are TRBV4-2 and TRBJ2-5, with 9 bases that match TRBD2. Trimming removed 1 base from V and 5 bases from J; junction bases left unmatched: 5. This CDR3 is built from 15 residues. Germline V gene sequence: CDR1 LGHNA, CDR2 YNFKEQ. Here the CDR3 reads CASSQASSGKETQYF. DNA of the CDR3: TGTGCCAGCAGCCAAGCTTCTAGCGGGAAGGAGACCCAGTACTTC.

The J gene is TRBJ1-2, the V gene TRBV27, with D maybe TRBD1 (6 bases). This CDR3 has 15 residues. V dropped 2 bases and J dropped 8 bases, with 18 bases sitting between them. The germline CDR1 and CDR2 sequences are MNHEY and SMNVEV (reference sequence). The CDR3 DNA follows: TGTGCCAGCAGTTTAAGAGGGGGACTGACGCTGGGCTACACCTTC. Its protein product is CASSLRGGLTLGYTF.

The rearrangement links TRBV7-6 to TRBJ1-1; 10 bases are a match to TRBD1. CDR1 and CDR2 from the germline V gene are SGHVS and FNYEAQ. The CDR3 contains 13 residues. V gave up 4 bases and J gave up 10 bases; unmatched junction bases: 6. The CDR3 nucleotides read TGTGCCAGCAGCTCAACACGGGACAGGGGAGCTTTCTTT. Translating gives CASSSTRDRGAFF.

V and J are TRBV30 and TRBJ1-1; D is perhaps TRBD1 (5 bases). V was cut by 3 bases and J by 2 bases, with 10 bases left in between. Germline CDR1 reads GTSNPN; CDR2 reads SVGIG (reference sequence). The CDR3 runs 13 residues. CDR3 bases: TGTGCCTGGAGCACCGGGACTAACACTGAAGCTTTCTTT. Its translation: CAWSTGTNTEAFF.

V gene TRBV9 combines with J gene TRBJ2-1; D unresolved. Trimming stripped 4 bases from V and 7 bases from J, with 12 bases between. The CDR3 contains 13 residues. Germline V lookup: CDR1 SGDLS, CDR2 YYNGEE. CDR3 residues: CASSPTLSNEQFF. CDR3 DNA sequence: TGTGCCAGCAGCCCCACATTAAGTAATGAGCAGTTCTTC. Using reference TRBV9 and TRBJ2-1 for the parts outside the CDR3, the full variable domain is DSGVTQTPKHLITATGQRVTLRCSPRSGDLSVYWYQQSLDQGLQFLIQYYNGEERAKGNILERFSAQQFPDLHSELNLSSLELGDSALYFCASSPTLSNEQFFGPGTRLTVL.

This chain connects TRBV20-1 to TRBJ1-1; 7 nucleotides align to TRBD1. Trimming removed 6 bases from V and 0 bases from J; junction bases left unmatched: 4. The germline V gene has CDR1 DFQATT and CDR2 SNEGSKA (reference sequence). The CDR3 consists of 13 residues. CDR3 sequence (DNA): TGCAGTGCATTGGGACAGCTGAACACTGAAGCTTTCTTT. Amino acid sequence: CSALGQLNTEAFF.

Notes on this clonotype: Mismatch with germline at one junction end may stem from a read error. Written as DNA, the CDR3 is TGTGCCAGCAGTTTAGGGGGGATCCAAGAGACCCAGTACTTC. It encodes CASSLGGIQETQYF. V usage is TRBV5-1 and J usage is TRBJ2-5; the D call may be TRBD1 or TRBD2 (6 bases each). The CDR3 covers 14 residues. The germline CDR1 and CDR2 sequences are SGHRS and YFSETQ.

V is TRBV19 and J is TRBJ1-3; 7 bases agree with TRBD1. This CDR3 region has 15 residues. The germline V gene encodes CDR1 LNHDA and CDR2 SQIVND (reference sequence). V gave up 7 bases and J gave up 2 bases; unmatched junction bases: 8. CDR3 amino acids: CASTRRQGPGNTIYF. The CDR3 DNA reads as TGTGCCAGTACGCGACGACAGGGCCCTGGAAACACCATATATTTT.

In DNA form, the CDR3 reads TGCGCCAGCAGACCACAGGGAATTAGCACTGAAGCTTTCTTT. This translates into CASRPQGISTEAFF. The chain joins TRBV5-1 to TRBJ1-1; D is possibly TRBD1 (6 bases). The CDR3 length is 14 residues. The V end lost 5 bases, the J end lost 4 bases, and 15 bases lay between the germline ends. Germline values: CDR1 SGHRS, CDR2 YFSETQ.

The chain joins TRBV30 to TRBJ2-2, with 7 bases aligning to TRBD2. V was pared by 0 bases and J by 1 base, with 11 bases of the junction left unmatched. The CDR3 has 18 residues. The germline V gene has CDR1 GTSNPN and CDR2 SVGIG (reference sequence). This CDR3 is CAWSVPREARRNTGELFF. DNA of the CDR3: TGTGCCTGGAGTGTACCACGGGAGGCTCGGAGGAACACCGGGGAGCTGTTTTTT. Combining the CDR3 with reference TRBV30 and TRBJ2-2 gives the whole variable domain SQTIHQWPATLVQPVGSPLSLECTVEGTSNPNLYWYRQAAGRGLQLLFYSVGIGQISSEVPQNLSASRPQDRQFILSSKKLLLSDSGFYLCAWSVPREARRNTGELFFGEGSRLTVL.

The genes are TRBV5-1 and TRBJ2-7, with D possibly TRBD1 on 5 matching bases. CDR3 size: 11 residues. Germline loops: CDR1 SGHRS, CDR2 YFSETQ. Trimming removed 4 bases at V and 5 bases at J, with 7 bases between. Written as DNA, the CDR3 is TGCGCCAGCAGCCCGACAGACGAGCAGTACTTC. Encoded protein: CASSPTDEQYF.

The V call is TRBV9, the J call TRBJ2-7, with TRBD1 identical over 7 bases. The length of the CDR3 is 15 residues. Germline CDR1 reads SGDLS; CDR2 reads YYNGEE. Trimming at V came to 0 bases and at J to 1 base, leaving 4 bases not matched to a gene. CDR3 residues: CASSVGQGWSYEQYF. CDR3 DNA: TGTGCCAGCAGCGTAGGACAGGGATGGTCCTACGAGCAGTACTTC.

Only one count was recorded for this clonotype. Germline is not matched at one junction end, which may reflect a read error. The J gene is TRBJ1-1, the V gene TRBV6-1, with D hard to call. This CDR3 has 14 residues. Germline CDR1 MNHNS, CDR2 SASEGT. CDR3 DNA: TGTGCCAGCACTGAACCGATCAGGAACACTGAAGCTTTCTTT. It is translated as CASTEPIRNTEAFF.

V usage is TRBV29-1 and J usage is TRBJ2-7; 9 nucleotides align to TRBD2. CDR3 length: 16 residues. V trimming: 4 bases; J trimming: 4 bases; junction bases outside the gene matches: 14. Germline lookup yields CDR1 SQVTM and CDR2 ANQGSEA. The CDR3 loop is CSVVRYLAGRTYEQYV. Here the CDR3 DNA reads TGCAGCGTTGTTAGGTATCTAGCGGGAAGAACTTACGAGCAGTACGTC.